This T cell receptor beta chain was documented in a study of blood T cell repertoires in COVID-19. At the level of the study: The origin of the acute and convalescent COVID-19 samples was the United States, Italy and Spain. Sources were T cells, B-cell-depleted T cells, or PBMCs; the material itself was cDNA or gDNA.

Germline trimming cut 0 bases from V and 7 bases from J; bases unmatched to any gene: 7. Germline assignment: CDR1 SGHRS and CDR2 YFSETQ. This CDR3 contains 15 residues. How the authors handled the data: Reference gene primer amplification gave estimated nucleated cell counts. Sequenced by immunoSEQ multiplex PCR; TCRdb stores in-frame clones only, minus some. V and J calls and clone size are as listed in that table; D and trimming were resolved from the DNA. The sample contains 80,000 to 100,000 clones, around 84% of which appear only once. This rearrangement joins TRBV5-1 to TRBJ1-2; 9 bases map to TRBD1. Sequencing was performed on peripheral blood. This clonotype was obtained from a woman aged 55-70 years in a cohort sampled during active or convalescent COVID-19. The CDR3 loop is CASSLAGTGRGGYTF. CDR3 coding DNA: TGCGCCAGCAGCTTGGCCGGGACAGGGAGAGGTGGCTACACCTTC.